Described below is a single T cell receptor beta chain sequence and its context. Antigen unknown. An end of the junction does not agree with germline; a read error may underlie this. Germline V gene lookup returns CDR1 SEHNR and CDR2 FQNEAQ (reference sequence). The CDR3 has 15 amino acids. The sample belongs to a study of regulatory T cells in long-lasting Graves disease. General study findings and limits: Patients whose Graves' disease persisted exhibited lower TCR diversity than those newly diagnosed.

Relying on iRepertoire HTBI primers and Arm-PCR of CDR3 regions, the team built TCR beta libraries. TCRdb independently ran MiXCR on the multiplex PCR reads; one entry per CDR3 protein. This sample has a few hundred thousand distinct CDR3 sequences; roughly 22% occur once, and the top ten carry around 12%. Time point reported: persistent/refractory GD, antithyroid drugs over 5 years with positive TRAb. After RNA was extracted from PBMCs, the TCR library was made from it. The rearrangement uses TRBV7-9 and TRBJ2-3; D might be TRBD1 or TRBD2, each matching 5 bases. The clonotype comes from a female donor with Graves disease. The specimen was peripheral blood mononuclear cells (PBMCs), collected when the disease was refractory, from a patient treated with antithyroid drugs. The chain's CDR3 is CASSYSGTDTDTQYF. The DNA for the CDR3 is TGCGCCAGCAGCTATTCCGGGACGGACACAGATACGCAGTATTTT.